This is a list of T cell receptor beta chains from one sample in a study of shared clonotypes between healthy human individuals. The method was immunoSEQ multiplex PCR; TCRdb's version includes in-frame clones alone and lacks a portion of them. The sample records roughly 450,000 clones, 79% being singletons. Input material: PBMCs. These TCRs come from a woman between 40 and 55 years old in good health. Some clones in this sample may be carry-over from other donors' samples. CDR3s leave out the opening cysteine and the closing phenylalanine or tryptophan. D genes are given only for firm matches.

>NA|TRBJ1-4|TRBV15
ATSRELRSWGSREKLF
>NA|TRBJ2-5|TRBV2
ASSSGYQETQY
>NA|TRBJ2-1|TRBV7-6
ASSPRQGGSYNEQF
>NA|TRBJ2-1|TRBV29-1
SVERTNEQF
>TRBD1|TRBJ2-2|TRBV28
ASSFFGTGTQNTGELF
>NA|TRBJ2-7|TRBV6-5
ASSRTPYEQY
>TRBD2|TRBJ2-2|TRBV10-2
ASMLRGGRAGELF
>NA|TRBJ1-5|TRBV18
ASSPGRNNQPQH
>TRBD2|TRBJ2-5|TRBV5-1
ASKRAGGSETQY
>NA|TRBJ2-2|TRBV6-4
ASRPHMTGELF
>NA|TRBJ2-7|TRBV19
ASSIDGGGGLASEQY
>NA|TRBJ1-5|TRBV19
ASSMVTNQPQH